These T cell receptor beta chains were read from a single sample in a study of cytomegalovirus exposure and HLA in healthy donors. The table came from immunoSEQ multiplex PCR; TCRdb's copy has only in-frame clones and leaves some out. The sample yields 130,000 or so clones, approximately 82% seen once. The sequenced sample was PBMCs. The receptor source for this set is a woman aged 18-29 years in good health and CMV-seropositive. CDR3s include the opening cysteine and the closing phenylalanine or tryptophan. The D gene is left open where the match is weak.

CDR3 protein: CASSGQGAWETQYF
D gene: TRBD1
J gene: TRBJ2-5
CDR3 length: 14
V gene: TRBV25-1

CDR3 protein: CSANQGNSGNTIYF
D gene: .
J gene: TRBJ1-3
CDR3 length: 14
V gene: TRBV29-1

CDR3 protein: CSVEGGQGAMSTEAFF
D gene: TRBD1
J gene: TRBJ1-1
CDR3 length: 16
V gene: TRBV29-1

CDR3 protein: CSATGPANEKLFF
D gene: .
J gene: TRBJ1-4
CDR3 length: 13
V gene: TRBV29-1

CDR3 protein: CASSPGGSETQYF
D gene: .
J gene: TRBJ2-5
CDR3 length: 13
V gene: TRBV18

CDR3 protein: CASSFGQGRLETQYF
D gene: TRBD1
J gene: TRBJ2-5
CDR3 length: 15
V gene: TRBV7-7

CDR3 protein: CASSLGRGGVSSYNEQFF
D gene: TRBD2
J gene: TRBJ2-1
CDR3 length: 18
V gene: TRBV11-2

CDR3 protein: CASWAGTYGYTF
D gene: .
J gene: TRBJ1-2
CDR3 length: 12
V gene: TRBV2

CDR3 protein: CASSYSGGYTEAFF
D gene: .
J gene: TRBJ1-1
CDR3 length: 14
V gene: TRBV6-6

CDR3 protein: CATQGSYNEQFF
D gene: .
J gene: TRBJ2-1
CDR3 length: 12
V gene: TRBV7-6

CDR3 protein: CASSPRTTSHNEQFF
D gene: .
J gene: TRBJ2-1
CDR3 length: 15
V gene: TRBV9

CDR3 protein: CASSQRQVETQYF
D gene: .
J gene: TRBJ2-5
CDR3 length: 13
V gene: TRBV14

CDR3 protein: CASSLSRGGAGELFF
D gene: TRBD2
J gene: TRBJ2-2
CDR3 length: 15
V gene: TRBV27

CDR3 protein: CASSEQGGGELFF
D gene: .
J gene: TRBJ2-2
CDR3 length: 13
V gene: TRBV2

CDR3 protein: CASSSTTGRGGYTF
D gene: TRBD1
J gene: TRBJ1-2
CDR3 length: 14
V gene: TRBV9

CDR3 protein: CASSQEYNYLSYEQYF
D gene: .
J gene: TRBJ2-7
CDR3 length: 16
V gene: TRBV14

CDR3 protein: CASSQGAGDYGYTF
D gene: .
J gene: TRBJ1-2
CDR3 length: 14
V gene: TRBV4-1

CDR3 protein: CASSPQGLGGSSSYNEQFF
D gene: TRBD2
J gene: TRBJ2-1
CDR3 length: 19
V gene: TRBV18

CDR3 protein: CASSQVSGQGVNEQYF
D gene: TRBD1
J gene: TRBJ2-7
CDR3 length: 16
V gene: TRBV11-2

CDR3 protein: CASSLTGAGEKLFF
D gene: .
J gene: TRBJ1-4
CDR3 length: 14
V gene: TRBV28

CDR3 protein: CASSVYSDTQYF
D gene: .
J gene: TRBJ2-3
CDR3 length: 12
V gene: TRBV9

CDR3 protein: CASSQTGTGVSPLHF
D gene: TRBD1
J gene: TRBJ1-6
CDR3 length: 15
V gene: TRBV14

CDR3 protein: CASSLGQSGSTDTQYF
D gene: TRBD1
J gene: TRBJ2-3
CDR3 length: 16
V gene: TRBV5-6

CDR3 protein: CASSPALGLQETQYF
D gene: .
J gene: TRBJ2-5
CDR3 length: 15
V gene: TRBV7-2

CDR3 protein: CAWSGGGASGNTIYF
D gene: .
J gene: TRBJ1-3
CDR3 length: 15
V gene: TRBV30

CDR3 protein: CASSSTVGQGGYTF
D gene: .
J gene: TRBJ1-2
CDR3 length: 14
V gene: TRBV9

CDR3 protein: CASSLEARGSYEQYF
D gene: .
J gene: TRBJ2-7
CDR3 length: 15
V gene: TRBV7-6

CDR3 protein: CASSPGTGDYNEQFF
D gene: TRBD1
J gene: TRBJ2-1
CDR3 length: 15
V gene: TRBV18

CDR3 protein: CASRGRQEANYGYTF
D gene: .
J gene: TRBJ1-2
CDR3 length: 15
V gene: TRBV10-2

CDR3 protein: CASNREGQGFNEQFF
D gene: TRBD1
J gene: TRBJ2-1
CDR3 length: 15
V gene: TRBV2

CDR3 protein: CASGRGHLSYEQYF
D gene: .
J gene: TRBJ2-7
CDR3 length: 14
V gene: TRBV2

CDR3 protein: CASSLGTGNYEQYF
D gene: .
J gene: TRBJ2-7
CDR3 length: 14
V gene: TRBV7-9

CDR3 protein: CASSPNPRVSGYTF
D gene: .
J gene: TRBJ1-2
CDR3 length: 14
V gene: TRBV7-8

CDR3 protein: CASSWDRGFSDTQYF
D gene: TRBD1
J gene: TRBJ2-3
CDR3 length: 15
V gene: TRBV5-6

CDR3 protein: CSVGTGFETQYF
D gene: TRBD1
J gene: TRBJ2-5
CDR3 length: 12
V gene: TRBV29-1

CDR3 protein: CASGLPSGGASYEQYF
D gene: TRBD2
J gene: TRBJ2-7
CDR3 length: 16
V gene: TRBV12-5

CDR3 protein: CASSEYMTGGLNTEAFF
D gene: TRBD1
J gene: TRBJ1-1
CDR3 length: 17
V gene: TRBV6-1

CDR3 protein: CASSRGESYNEQFF
D gene: .
J gene: TRBJ2-1
CDR3 length: 14
V gene: TRBV9

CDR3 protein: CASNPGVNAYEQYF
D gene: .
J gene: TRBJ2-7
CDR3 length: 14
V gene: TRBV7-9

CDR3 protein: CSAPGQGSYNEQFF
D gene: TRBD1
J gene: TRBJ2-1
CDR3 length: 14
V gene: TRBV29-1

CDR3 protein: CATSRGLPSLLTGRFHGYTF
D gene: TRBD1
J gene: TRBJ1-2
CDR3 length: 20
V gene: TRBV15

CDR3 protein: CASSPGTGNYGYTF
D gene: .
J gene: TRBJ1-2
CDR3 length: 14
V gene: TRBV2

CDR3 protein: CASSWISGGPRWGTDTQYF
D gene: TRBD2
J gene: TRBJ2-3
CDR3 length: 19
V gene: TRBV7-3

CDR3 protein: CASSTHRRGEAYEQYF
D gene: .
J gene: .
CDR3 length: 16
V gene: TRBV25-1

CDR3 protein: CAISGPHELATSTDTQYF
D gene: .
J gene: TRBJ2-3
CDR3 length: 18
V gene: TRBV10-3

CDR3 protein: CASSYLAGGHSYNEQFF
D gene: TRBD2
J gene: TRBJ2-1
CDR3 length: 17
V gene: TRBV7-3

CDR3 protein: CASSLTVYTEAFF
D gene: .
J gene: TRBJ1-1
CDR3 length: 13
V gene: TRBV6-5

CDR3 protein: CASATRDRLTYEQYF
D gene: TRBD1
J gene: TRBJ2-7
CDR3 length: 15
V gene: TRBV12-5

CDR3 protein: CASSQVGTGPSYEQYF
D gene: TRBD1
J gene: TRBJ2-7
CDR3 length: 16
V gene: TRBV4-1

CDR3 protein: CASSFYGGSEQYF
D gene: .
J gene: .
CDR3 length: 13
V gene: TRBV5-1

CDR3 protein: CASSRASRGATEAFF
D gene: .
J gene: TRBJ1-1
CDR3 length: 15
V gene: TRBV4-1

CDR3 protein: CASRQGIHSNQPQHF
D gene: TRBD1
J gene: TRBJ1-5
CDR3 length: 15
V gene: TRBV2

CDR3 protein: CASSDTGEDYGYTF
D gene: TRBD1
J gene: TRBJ1-2
CDR3 length: 14
V gene: TRBV25-1

CDR3 protein: CASSPTGTGSYNEQFF
D gene: TRBD1
J gene: TRBJ2-1
CDR3 length: 16
V gene: TRBV4-1

CDR3 protein: CASSIEPGNTGELFF
D gene: .
J gene: TRBJ2-2
CDR3 length: 15
V gene: TRBV19

CDR3 protein: CASSDRAGAIYSNQPQHF
D gene: .
J gene: TRBJ1-5
CDR3 length: 18
V gene: TRBV6-1

CDR3 protein: CASSQALAGSLTGELFF
D gene: TRBD2
J gene: TRBJ2-2
CDR3 length: 17
V gene: TRBV14

CDR3 protein: CASSPEDRDEAFF
D gene: TRBD1
J gene: TRBJ1-1
CDR3 length: 13
V gene: TRBV7-3

CDR3 protein: CSAETPPGANVLTF
D gene: .
J gene: TRBJ2-6
CDR3 length: 14
V gene: TRBV29-1